These 7 T cell receptor beta chains originate from one sample sequenced in a study of shared clonotypes between healthy human individuals. The method was immunoSEQ multiplex PCR; TCRdb's version includes in-frame clones alone and lacks a portion of them. The data show around 530,000 clones, around 80% seen once. Sequencing was carried out using PBMCs. The receptors stem from a woman aged 40 to 49 in good health. Some clones in this sample may be carry-over from other donors' samples.

The V call is TRBV4-2, the J call TRBJ2-3; the D gene is possibly TRBD2 (5 bases). Trimming pared 0 bases from V and 4 bases from J, leaving 11 bases between. Per the germline V gene, CDR1 is LGHNA and CDR2 is YNFKEQ. CDR3 length: 15 residues. The DNA for the CDR3 is TGTGCCAGCAGCCAAGAACAGAGAGGGTCAGATACGCAGTATTTT. It encodes CASSQEQRGSDTQYF.

As regards this clone: Possible read error: a much larger clone is one base away. The missing conserved phenylalanine or tryptophan at the end of this CDR3 makes a read error likely. The rearrangement links TRBV29-1 to TRBJ1-2; 8 nucleotides align to TRBD1. The germline V gene has CDR1 SQVTM and CDR2 ANQGSEA. Germline trimming cut 6 bases from V and 2 bases from J; bases unmatched to any gene: 8. This CDR3 is built from 14 residues. The CDR3 is CSVITRTGNYGYTS. The DNA for the CDR3 is TGCAGCGTCATCACTAGGACAGGGAACTATGGCTACACCTCC.

The chain carries TRBV6-6 and TRBJ2-3; possibly TRBD1 for D (6 bases). Trimming took 5 bases from V and 7 from J, leaving 16 bases between them. The CDR3 contains 14 residues. CDR1 and CDR2 from the germline V gene are MNHNY and SVGAGI (reference sequence). The CDR3 bases are TGTGCCAGCAGTACAACAGGGTTATCAAATACGCAGTATTTT. Amino acid sequence: CASSTTGLSNTQYF.

The genes are TRBV28 and TRBJ1-5, with D perhaps matching TRBD1 (5 bases). With 7 bases removed from V and 4 bases from J, the gap between germline ends came to 17 bases. The CDR3 runs to 15 residues. Looked up from germline, CDR1 is MDHEN and CDR2 is SYDVKM. Written as DNA, the CDR3 is TGTGCCAGCAAGGGTAGCTGGGGCCTTAATCAGCCCCAGCATTTT. It specifies CASKGSWGLNQPQHF.

This clone has just a few counts. The rearrangement joins TRBV7-3 to TRBJ2-7; 10 positions match TRBD2. CDR1 SGHTA and CDR2 FQGTGA come from the germline V gene. This CDR3 has 15 residues. V shed 3 bases, J shed 7 bases, and the junction held 9 bases outside the gene matches. CDR3 amino acids: CASSLTVAGGTEQYF. In DNA form, the CDR3 reads TGTGCCAGCAGCTTGACCGTAGCGGGAGGAACGGAGCAGTACTTC.

This sequence joins TRBV5-6 and TRBJ2-4; the D gene is possibly TRBD1 (6 bases). This CDR3 is built from 15 residues. Trimming removed 4 bases at V and 3 bases at J, with 14 bases between. Germline CDR1 SGHDT, CDR2 YYEEEE. The CDR3 sequence is CASSPKRGNKNIQYF. The CDR3 DNA follows: TGTGCCAGCAGCCCGAAAAGGGGGAACAAAAACATTCAGTACTTC.

This rearrangement joins TRBV1 to TRBJ2-3; the D call TRBD2 from the table was never checked on the DNA. TRBV1 represents a pseudogene. There are 18 residues in the CDR3. CDR3 region: CTSSQAYSGRRGTDTQYF. The CDR3 region has the DNA TGCACCAGCAGCCAAGCTTATAGCGGGAGGAGGGGCACAGATACGCAGTATTTT.